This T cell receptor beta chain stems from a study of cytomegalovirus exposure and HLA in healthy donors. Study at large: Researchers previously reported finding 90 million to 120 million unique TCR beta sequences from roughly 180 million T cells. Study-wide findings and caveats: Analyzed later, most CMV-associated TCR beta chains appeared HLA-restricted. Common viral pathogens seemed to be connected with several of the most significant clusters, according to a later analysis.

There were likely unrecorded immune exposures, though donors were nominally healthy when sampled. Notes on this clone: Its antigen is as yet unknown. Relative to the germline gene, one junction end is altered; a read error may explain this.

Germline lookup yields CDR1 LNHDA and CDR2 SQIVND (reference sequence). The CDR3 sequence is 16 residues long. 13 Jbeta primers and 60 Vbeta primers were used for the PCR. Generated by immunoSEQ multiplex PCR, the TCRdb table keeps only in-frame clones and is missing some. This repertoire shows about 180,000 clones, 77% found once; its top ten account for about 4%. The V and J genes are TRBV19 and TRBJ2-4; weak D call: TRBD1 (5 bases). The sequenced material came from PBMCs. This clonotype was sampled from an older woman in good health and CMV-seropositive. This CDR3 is CASSIFRTTAGNSQYF. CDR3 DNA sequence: TGTGCCAGTAGTATCTTCAGAACGACAGCAGGAAACAGTCAGTACTTC.